Presented here are 3 T cell receptor beta chains from one specimen sequenced in a study of T cell responses to AZD1222 COVID-19 vaccine. Repertoires were generated with immunoSEQ multiplex PCR, while TCRdb's copy carries only in-frame clones and drops some. The data contain about 150,000 clones, under 95% of them singletons. The source was peripheral blood, collected on day 0 of AZD1222 vaccination. The receptors come from an adult in good health.

V and J are TRBV6-5 and TRBJ2-1; the match to TRBD1 covers 8 bases. Losses at the gene ends were 6 bases for V and 12 bases for J; bases not matched to a gene: 7. The CDR3 loop spans 12 amino acids. Germline CDR1 and CDR2: MNHEY and SVGAGI. This chain's CDR3 is CASSAPGQGQFF. The CDR3 coding sequence is TGTGCCAGCAGCGCCCCAGGACAGGGGCAGTTCTTC.

J is TRBJ2-7 and V is TRBV5-6, with D perhaps given as TRBD1 or TRBD2 (5 bases each). The CDR3 covers 15 residues. Per germline, CDR1 SGHDT and CDR2 YYEEEE. Trimming stripped 2 bases from V and 0 bases from J, with 12 bases between. Here the CDR3 reads CASSFSAGSSYEQYF. The CDR3, as DNA: TGTGCCAGCAGCTTCTCTGCAGGGAGCTCCTACGAGCAGTACTTC.

The J gene is TRBJ2-7, the V gene TRBV28; D is uncertain. The germline V gene encodes CDR1 MDHEN and CDR2 SYDVKM. This CDR3 is 13 amino acids long. V lost 10 bases and J lost 4, with 17 bases in between. The CDR3 coding sequence is TGTGCCACTACGAGAGGAAGTATTTACGAGCAGTACTTC. Encoded protein: CATTRGSIYEQYF.